Below are 28 T cell receptor beta chains sequenced from a single sample in a study of siplizumab effects on memory and regulatory T cells. Method: immunoSEQ multiplex PCR; TCRdb's copy keeps in-frame clones and lacks some. This table has 85,000 or so clones, roughly 94% appearing once. Sequencing was performed on CD8+ T cells sorted from blood. These receptors were obtained from a human donor in good health.

The rearrangement joins TRBV7-9 to TRBJ2-1; D may correspond to TRBD1 or TRBD2 (6 bases each). This CDR3 comprises 18 residues. Germline V gene lookup returns CDR1 SEHNR and CDR2 FQNEAQ (reference sequence). V was shortened by 2 bases and J by 5 bases, with 22 bases between the two germline ends. Here the CDR3 DNA reads TGTGCCAGCAGCTTACCCATTAGGGGGGCGCCCCGGAACAATGAGCAGTTCTTC. As protein: CASSLPIRGAPRNNEQFF. Together with reference TRBV7-9 and TRBJ2-1, the CDR3 gives the full variable domain: DTGVSQNPRHKITKRGQNVTFRCDPISEHNRLYWYRQTLGQGPEFLTYFQNEAQLEKSRLLSDRFSAERPKGSFSTLEIQRTEQGDSAMYLCASSLPIRGAPRNNEQFFGPGTRLTVL.

The rearrangement joins TRBV7-9 to TRBJ2-5; perhaps TRBD2 as D (6 bases). The CDR3 spans 15 residues. The V and J ends lost 2 bases and 3 bases respectively, with 13 bases between them. CDR1 SEHNR and CDR2 FQNEAQ come from the germline V gene (reference sequence). The CDR3 coding sequence is TGTGCCAGCAGCTTAACCAGCGGGCCTAAAGAGACCCAGTACTTC. Protein sequence: CASSLTSGPKETQYF. Full variable domain (rest looked up from reference TRBV7-9 and TRBJ2-5): DTGVSQNPRHKITKRGQNVTFRCDPISEHNRLYWYRQTLGQGPEFLTYFQNEAQLEKSRLLSDRFSAERPKGSFSTLEIQRTEQGDSAMYLCASSLTSGPKETQYFGPGTRLLVL.

The J gene is TRBJ2-7, the V gene TRBV5-4; unclear D gene. V was pared by 0 bases and J by 7 bases, with 8 bases between. This CDR3 comprises 12 residues. CDR1 SGHNT and CDR2 YYREEE come from the germline V gene (reference sequence). CDR3 residues: CASSLATSEQYF. The CDR3, as DNA: TGTGCCAGCAGCTTGGCTACGTCGGAGCAGTACTTC.

The chain recombines TRBV19 with TRBJ1-2; TRBD1 might be the D (6 bases). Per germline, CDR1 LNHDA and CDR2 SQIVND (reference sequence). CDR3 length: 14 amino acids. Trimming took off 6 bases at V and 6 bases at J, with 17 bases between the two ends. CDR3 loop: CASRWGARSNGYTF. For the CDR3, the DNA is TGTGCCAGTAGATGGGGGGCCAGAAGTAATGGCTACACCTTC.

This rearrangement joins TRBV9 to TRBJ2-7; 9 bases match TRBD2. Germline loops: CDR1 SGDLS, CDR2 YYNGEE. Trimming cost V 0 bases and J 5 bases; bases outside gene matches: 15. This CDR3 comprises 18 residues. The DNA of the CDR3 is TGTGCCAGCAGCGTAGCAGGTCCCTTCAGCGGGAGGCTTGACGAGCAGTACTTC. Amino acid sequence: CASSVAGPFSGRLDEQYF. Supplemented by reference TRBV9 and TRBJ2-7, the full variable domain reads DSGVTQTPKHLITATGQRVTLRCSPRSGDLSVYWYQQSLDQGLQFLIQYYNGEERAKGNILERFSAQQFPDLHSELNLSSLELGDSALYFCASSVAGPFSGRLDEQYFGPGTRLTVT.

The chain is built from TRBV2 and TRBJ2-7; TRBD2 matches at 14 bases. Germline-derived CDR1 and CDR2 are SNHLY and FYNNEI. J lost 5 bases, V lost 7 bases, and 16 bases had no gene match. The CDR3 is 18 residues long. CDR3: CASTPGLAGAFRPNEQYF. DNA for the CDR3: TGTGCCAGCACCCCGGGACTAGCGGGAGCCTTTCGTCCTAACGAGCAGTACTTC.

The gene calls are TRBV27 and TRBJ2-7; TRBD2 is a possible D gene (5 bases). This CDR3 has 15 residues. The V and J ends lost 2 bases and 7 bases respectively, with 18 bases between them. Germline values: CDR1 MNHEY, CDR2 SMNVEV (reference sequence). DNA for the CDR3: TGTGCCAGCAGTTTACGCAGCGGTCCCCCTTTGGAGCAGTACTTC. The encoded protein is CASSLRSGPPLEQYF.

The count of this clone is one. The V call is TRBV7-3, the J call TRBJ2-2, with TRBD2 matching 12 bases. The CDR3 length is 16 residues. The V gene's germline CDR1 is SGHTA and CDR2 FQGTGA. The junction had 4 bases not matched to a gene; V was cut back by 2 bases and J by 6 bases. In DNA form, the CDR3 reads TGTGCCAGCAGCTTAGGGCTAGCGGGAGGGCCCGGGGAGCTGTTTTTT. Translating gives CASSLGLAGGPGELFF.

The chain uses TRBV2 and TRBJ2-2, with D tentatively TRBD1 (5 bases). CDR1 SNHLY and CDR2 FYNNEI come from the germline V gene. V was trimmed by 7 bases and J by 2 bases, leaving 14 bases between them. This CDR3 spans 15 amino acids. The CDR3 DNA reads TGTGCCAGCAAGGGCAGGGCAGTAAACACCGGGGAGCTGTTTTTT. Its translation: CASKGRAVNTGELFF.

This rearrangement joins TRBV27 to TRBJ2-1, with D possibly being TRBD1 or TRBD2 (5 bases each). The CDR3 has 17 residues. V was pared by 8 bases and J by 0 bases, with 20 bases between. Germline CDR1 reads MNHEY; CDR2 reads SMNVEV (reference sequence). The CDR3 spells CASVETGHGGSYNEQFF. DNA of the CDR3: TGTGCCAGCGTAGAAACCGGACACGGAGGCTCCTACAATGAGCAGTTCTTC.

The V call is TRBV27, the J call TRBJ1-1; 9 nucleotides line up with TRBD1. J lost 0 bases, V lost 5 bases, and 4 bases had no gene match. The germline V gene has CDR1 MNHEY and CDR2 SMNVEV (reference sequence). CDR3 length: 15 residues. CDR3 bases: TGTGCCAGCAGTACCCGGGACAGGGTGAACACTGAAGCTTTCTTT. Translation gives CASSTRDRVNTEAFF.

This chain links TRBV30 with TRBJ2-5; 10 positions match TRBD2. The CDR3 runs 18 residues. The V and J ends lost 4 bases and 1 base, in that order; junction bases with no gene match: 15. The germline V gene has CDR1 GTSNPN and CDR2 SVGIG (reference sequence). Here the CDR3 reads CAWNLPPLIAGGQETQYF. The CDR3 DNA is TGTGCCTGGAACCTACCACCTTTAATAGCGGGAGGCCAAGAGACCCAGTACTTC.

The chain uses TRBV6-1 and TRBJ1-3; tentatively, D is TRBD1 (6 bases). The CDR3 has 14 amino acids. The germline V gene encodes CDR1 MNHNS and CDR2 SASEGT. Trimming pared 3 bases from V and 2 bases from J, leaving 8 bases between. CDR3 DNA sequence: TGTGCCAGCAGTGACAGGGGACCTGGAAACACCATATATTTT. Its translation is CASSDRGPGNTIYF.

The V gene is TRBV4-1, the J gene TRBJ2-7; the match to TRBD2 covers 12 bases. This CDR3 has 15 residues. Germline V gene sequence: CDR1 MGHRA, CDR2 YSYEKL. Trimming cost V 0 bases and J 5 bases; bases outside gene matches: 2. The chain's CDR3 is CASSQETSGSNEQYF. The CDR3, as DNA: TGCGCCAGCAGCCAAGAGACTAGCGGGAGTAACGAGCAGTACTTC.

The V and J genes are TRBV7-2 and TRBJ1-2, with D possibly TRBD1 on 5 matching bases. CDR1 is SGHTA, CDR2 FQGNSA, per germline. CDR3 length equals 17 residues. V dropped 1 base and J dropped 5 bases, with 20 bases sitting between them. As DNA, the CDR3 is TGTGCCAGCAGCTTAGGGGGGTCTCTGAAAGGGGTGTATGGCTACACCTTC. Amino acid sequence: CASSLGGSLKGVYGYTF.

This chain uses TRBV27 with TRBJ2-7; a possible D gene is TRBD2 (6 bases). This CDR3 is built from 14 residues. CDR1 MNHEY and CDR2 SMNVEV come from the germline V gene (reference sequence). With 4 bases removed from V and 3 bases from J, the gap between germline ends came to 13 bases. The CDR3, as DNA: TGTGCCAGCAGTTCCGGGACTCGATACTACGAGCAGTACTTC. This codes for CASSSGTRYYEQYF.

The chain carries TRBV5-4 and TRBJ2-7; TRBD2 might be the D (5 bases). The CDR3 is made up of 14 amino acids. V shed 2 bases and J shed 4 bases, with 13 bases lying between them. Germline lookup yields CDR1 SGHNT and CDR2 YYREEE (reference sequence). In DNA form, the CDR3 reads TGTGCCAGCAGCTTTCGGGGTGGTAGTTACGAGCAGTACTTC. Translation: CASSFRGGSYEQYF.

V gene TRBV19 combines with J gene TRBJ1-2; D remains ambiguous. CDR1 LNHDA and CDR2 SQIVND come from the germline V gene (reference sequence). V lost 4 bases to trimming and J lost 6 bases, with 12 bases between them. CDR3 size: 13 residues. The CDR3 DNA reads as TGTGCCAGTAGTACGGACGGCCAAGATGGCTACACCTTC. Amino acid sequence: CASSTDGQDGYTF.

In DNA form, the CDR3 reads TGCAGCGTTTCACACTATGGAGGAGGGCAGGATGAGCAGTTCTTC. Amino acid sequence: CSVSHYGGGQDEQFF. This sequence joins TRBV29-1 and TRBJ2-1; D may be TRBD2 (6 bases). This CDR3 contains 15 residues. Trimming removed 5 bases from V and 8 bases from J, with 22 bases in between. Germline V gene lookup returns CDR1 SQVTM and CDR2 ANQGSEA.

The rearrangement uses TRBV7-9 and TRBJ2-7, with 8 nucleotides matching TRBD2. Germline values: CDR1 SEHNR, CDR2 FQNEAQ (reference sequence). The CDR3 is made up of 14 amino acids. Trimming cost V 5 bases and J 6 bases; bases outside gene matches: 9. The CDR3 DNA is TGTGCCAGCAGCGAGGTCAGCGGGAGTAGCGAGCAGTACTTC. It specifies CASSEVSGSSEQYF.

V is TRBV7-3 and J is TRBJ2-3, with 9 bases identical to TRBD1. Per the germline V gene, CDR1 is SGHTA and CDR2 is FQGTGA. There are 14 residues in the CDR3. The ends lost 4 bases at V and 5 bases at J; junction bases unmatched: 4. CDR3 nucleotides: TGTGCCAGCAGCTCCAGGGACAGGGAAGATACGCAGTATTTT. Protein sequence: CASSSRDREDTQYF. Drawing the rest from reference TRBV7-3 and TRBJ2-3, the complete variable domain is GAGVSQTPSNKVTEKGKYVELRCDPISGHTALYWYRQSLGQGPEFLIYFQGTGAADDSGLPNDRFFAVRPEGSVSTLKIQRTERGDSAVYLCASSSRDREDTQYFGPGTRLTVL.

The genes are TRBV18 and TRBJ2-3; 13 bases agree with TRBD2. Germline values: CDR1 KGHSH, CDR2 LQKENI. V lost 5 bases and J lost 1; bases outside the gene matches: 9. This CDR3 comprises 18 residues. In DNA, the CDR3 is TGTGCCAGCTCAGCCGGGACTAGCGGGATGGTAGGCACAGATACGCAGTATTTT. Translating it yields CASSAGTSGMVGTDTQYF.

This chain connects TRBV2 to TRBJ2-3; the D gene is possibly TRBD1 (5 bases). The CDR3 has 15 residues. The germline CDR1 and CDR2 sequences are SNHLY and FYNNEI. V lost 4 bases, J lost 2 bases, and 13 bases lay in between. The CDR3 sequence: CASSVGDSNTDTQYF. The CDR3 bases are TGTGCCAGCAGTGTAGGAGACAGCAACACAGATACGCAGTATTTT. The full variable domain, completed using reference TRBV2 and TRBJ2-3, is EPEVTQTPSHQVTQMGQEVILRCVPISNHLYFYWYRQILGQKVEFLVSFYNNEISEKSEIFDDQFSVERPDGSNFTLKIRSTKLEDSAMYFCASSVGDSNTDTQYFGPGTRLTVL.

This clone was seen a handful of times. This rearrangement joins TRBV7-8 to TRBJ2-5, with 9 bases matching TRBD1. CDR3 length: 16 amino acids. The V gene end was trimmed by 5 bases and the J gene end by 4 bases; junction bases not matched to a gene: 11. The germline V gene encodes CDR1 SGHVS and CDR2 FQNEAQ. CDR3 amino acids: CASSPQRGQGPETQYF. The CDR3 DNA sequence: TGTGCCAGCAGCCCCCAGCGGGGACAGGGCCCAGAGACCCAGTACTTC.

The chain links TRBV7-3 to TRBJ2-1; D ambiguous. The germline V and J ends were trimmed by 4 bases and 9 bases, with 19 bases remaining between them. Germline lookup yields CDR1 SGHTA and CDR2 FQGTGA. This CDR3 has 15 residues. CDR3 protein: CASSSRLGGAGEQFF. In nucleotides, the CDR3 is TGTGCCAGCAGCTCCCGCCTAGGTGGTGCTGGTGAGCAGTTCTTC. The full variable domain, completed using reference TRBV7-3 and TRBJ2-1, is GAGVSQTPSNKVTEKGKYVELRCDPISGHTALYWYRQSLGQGPEFLIYFQGTGAADDSGLPNDRFFAVRPEGSVSTLKIQRTERGDSAVYLCASSSRLGGAGEQFFGPGTRLTVL.

The chain combines TRBV7-8 with TRBJ2-5; possible D gene TRBD1, 6 bases. Germline V gene sequence: CDR1 SGHVS, CDR2 FQNEAQ. The CDR3 sequence is 15 residues long. Trimming removed 1 base from V and 9 bases from J, with 18 bases in between. CDR3 amino acids: CASSLGSAGPGAQYF. For the CDR3, the DNA is TGTGCCAGCAGCTTAGGTTCGGCAGGACCAGGGGCCCAGTACTTC.

As regards this clone: The junction does not match germline at one end; this may be a read error. The CDR3 sequence: CASSVDDNEQFF. The CDR3 DNA reads TGTGCCAGTAGTGTAGACGACAATGAGCAGTTCTTC. The chain joins TRBV19 to TRBJ2-1; the D is unclear. In germline, CDR1 is LNHDA, CDR2 SQIVND (reference sequence). The CDR3 sequence is 12 residues long.

The chain recombines TRBV5-4 with TRBJ1-2; TRBD1 is a possible D gene (5 bases). CDR3 size: 14 residues. Germline values: CDR1 SGHNT, CDR2 YYREEE (reference sequence). V gave up 0 bases and J gave up 4 bases, with 10 bases separating them. The CDR3 here is CASSLERGGYGYTF. Here the CDR3 DNA reads TGTGCCAGCAGCTTGGAAAGGGGCGGCTATGGCTACACCTTC.